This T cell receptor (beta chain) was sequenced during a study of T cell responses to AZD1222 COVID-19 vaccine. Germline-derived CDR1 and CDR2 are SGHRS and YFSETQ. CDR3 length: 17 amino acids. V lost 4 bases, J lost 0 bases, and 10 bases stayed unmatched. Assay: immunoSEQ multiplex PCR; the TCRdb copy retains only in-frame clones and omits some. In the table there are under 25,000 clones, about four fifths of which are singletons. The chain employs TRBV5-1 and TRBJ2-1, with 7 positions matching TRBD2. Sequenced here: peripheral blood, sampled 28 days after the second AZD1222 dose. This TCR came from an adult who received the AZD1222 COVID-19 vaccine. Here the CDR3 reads CASSPGGSGSSYNEQFF. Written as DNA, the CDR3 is TGCGCCAGCAGCCCCGGAGGTAGCGGGTCCTCCTACAATGAGCAGTTCTTC.